This passage covers 20 T cell receptor beta chains from one sample sequenced in a study of technical replicates of blood from a handful of donors. Sequenced by immunoSEQ multiplex PCR; TCRdb stores in-frame clones only, minus some. The sample has some 89,000 clones; roughly 94% are singletons. Material: T cells isolated from PBMCs. The receptor set was obtained from a human donor in good health.

V is TRBV10-3 and J is TRBJ1-4, with a possible D match to TRBD1 (5 bases). CDR1 and CDR2 from the germline V gene are ENHRY and SYGVKD. The V gene lost 4 bases and the J gene lost 3 bases, with 15 bases spanning the gap. The CDR3 spans 16 residues. The CDR3 region has the DNA TGTGCCATCAGTGCGAAGGGGCCGGAAGCTAATGAAAAACTGTTTTTT. This sequence encodes CAISAKGPEANEKLFF.

This chain links TRBV11-2 with TRBJ2-7, with a weak D call TRBD1 (6 bases). V shed 2 bases and J shed 1 base, with 9 bases lying between them. The CDR3 has 14 residues. From germline, CDR1 is SGHAT and CDR2 FQNNGV. CDR3 in DNA: TGTGCCAGCAGCTTATCGACAGGTTCCTACGAGCAGTACTTC. This gives the protein CASSLSTGSYEQYF.

V gene TRBV5-1 combines with J gene TRBJ1-2; 9 bases align to TRBD1. This CDR3 contains 14 residues. Germline V gene sequence: CDR1 SGHRS, CDR2 YFSETQ. V lost 3 bases and J lost 8; bases outside the gene matches: 8. The CDR3 here is CASSSPGQGNGYTF. CDR3 DNA: TGCGCCAGCAGCTCCCCGGGACAGGGAAACGGCTACACCTTC.

This chain joins TRBV7-8 and TRBJ2-2, with 13 positions matching TRBD2. The trim removed 5 bases at V and 6 bases at J, leaving 3 bases unmatched. The germline gives CDR1 SGHVS, CDR2 FQNEAQ. This CDR3 has 15 amino acids. In DNA form, the CDR3 reads TGTGCCAGCAGCGTCGGACTAGCGGGAGCCGGGGAGCTGTTTTTT. Its protein is CASSVGLAGAGELFF.

The chain has TRBV30 and TRBJ2-1; 9 nucleotides align to TRBD2. Germline lookup yields CDR1 GTSNPN and CDR2 SVGIG (reference sequence). The CDR3 spans 14 residues. The ends lost 1 base at V and 3 bases at J; junction bases unmatched: 1. The CDR3 sequence is CAWSGLADYNEQFF. As DNA, the CDR3 is TGTGCCTGGAGTGGACTAGCGGACTACAATGAGCAGTTCTTC.

This chain links TRBV29-1 with TRBJ2-3, with TRBD1 matching over 8 bases. There are 15 residues in the CDR3. The V and J ends lost 7 bases and 4 bases, in that order; junction bases with no gene match: 13. Germline loops: CDR1 SQVTM, CDR2 ANQGSEA. The CDR3 region is CSADASGRGPDTQYF. The DNA for the CDR3 is TGCAGCGCCGACGCGTCGGGCAGGGGGCCAGATACGCAGTATTTT.

The V and J genes are TRBV7-2 and TRBJ2-7; perhaps TRBD1 as D (5 bases). Trimming cost V 2 bases and J 5 bases, with 13 bases left between them. Germline CDR1 SGHTA, CDR2 FQGNSA. The CDR3 has 14 amino acids. CDR3: CASSLQGFVHEQYF. The CDR3 DNA follows: TGTGCCAGCAGCTTACAGGGTTTCGTACACGAGCAGTACTTC.

This chain uses TRBV6-6 with TRBJ2-7; D is possibly TRBD1 (6 bases). The CDR3 totals 13 residues. Deletions cut 9 bases from V and 3 bases from J, with 15 bases between. In germline, CDR1 is MNHNY, CDR2 SVGAGI (reference sequence). The CDR3 sequence: CASRTGISYEQYF. The DNA of the CDR3 is TGTGCCAGTAGAACAGGGATAAGCTACGAGCAGTACTTC.

CDR3 region: CASSPGLAGGPYNEQFF. CDR3 nucleotides: TGTGCCAGCAGCCCGGGACTAGCGGGAGGGCCCTACAATGAGCAGTTCTTC. J is TRBJ2-1 and V is TRBV7-8, with 16 bases matching TRBD2. Germline loops: CDR1 SGHVS, CDR2 FQNEAQ. V was pared by 5 bases and J by 2 bases, with 3 bases of the junction left unmatched. This CDR3 contains 17 residues.

The V and J genes are TRBV9 and TRBJ2-5, with 9 bases identical to TRBD2. This CDR3 is built from 14 residues. Germline CDR1 and CDR2: SGDLS and YYNGEE. The V and J ends lost 4 bases and 5 bases, in that order; junction bases with no gene match: 6. Here the CDR3 DNA reads TGTGCCAGCAGCAGGGGGACTAGCTGGGAGACCCAGTACTTC. As protein: CASSRGTSWETQYF.

The chain combines TRBV19 with TRBJ2-7; 7 positions match TRBD1. The germline V gene has CDR1 LNHDA and CDR2 SQIVND (reference sequence). Losses at the gene ends were 4 bases for V and 0 bases for J; bases not matched to a gene: 9. The CDR3 spans 16 residues. DNA for the CDR3: TGTGCCAGTAGTAGCCCGGGACAGTCTACCTCCTACGAGCAGTACTTC. Translating it yields CASSSPGQSTSYEQYF.

The rearrangement joins TRBV18 to TRBJ1-2; D may be TRBD1 (6 bases). The CDR3 is 15 amino acids. Trimming took 3 bases from V and 4 from J, leaving 15 bases between them. The germline V gene encodes CDR1 KGHSH and CDR2 LQKENI. CDR3 in DNA: TGTGCCAGCTCACCTCCGGGGGGCGGAGGCTATGGCTACACCTTC. It encodes CASSPPGGGGYGYTF.

The chain has TRBV27 and TRBJ1-4, with 8 bases matching TRBD1. The CDR3 is made up of 14 amino acids. The germline CDR1 and CDR2 sequences are MNHEY and SMNVEV (reference sequence). V shed 5 bases and J 4 bases; nucleotides not matched to a gene: 3. CDR3 protein: CASSNRGINEKLFF. CDR3 DNA: TGTGCCAGCAGTAACAGGGGGATTAATGAAAAACTGTTTTTT.

The rearrangement uses TRBV9 and TRBJ1-1; possibly TRBD1 for D (5 bases). Germline CDR1 reads SGDLS; CDR2 reads YYNGEE. This CDR3 has 16 residues. The germline V and J ends were trimmed by 4 bases and 1 base, with 17 bases remaining between them. As DNA, the CDR3 is TGTGCCAGCAGCCCCGAAGACAGACGGACGAACACTGAAGCTTTCTTT. This codes for CASSPEDRRTNTEAFF.

The chain has TRBV6-6 and TRBJ2-5, with D unresolved. This CDR3 has 14 amino acids. V lost 6 bases, J lost 5 bases, and 16 bases lay in between. Germline CDR1 and CDR2: MNHNY and SVGAGI (reference sequence). CDR3 in amino acids: CASSPQSSYETQYF. The CDR3 DNA sequence: TGTGCCAGCAGCCCCCAGAGTAGCTATGAGACCCAGTACTTC.

The chain links TRBV5-1 to TRBJ2-4; 7 bases are a match to TRBD2. The junction had 12 bases not matched to a gene; V was cut back by 6 bases and J by 3 bases. The CDR3 covers 16 residues. Looked up from germline, CDR1 is SGHRS and CDR2 is YFSETQ. CDR3 in DNA: TGCGCCAGCAATAAAGGGGAGGGAAAGGACAAAAACATTCAGTACTTC. Encoded protein: CASNKGEGKDKNIQYF.

The J gene is TRBJ2-7, the V gene TRBV11-2; 9 bases match TRBD2. The CDR3 has 15 residues. Trimming took 5 bases from V and 2 from J; bases not matched to a gene: 7. Germline V gene lookup returns CDR1 SGHAT and CDR2 FQNNGV. The CDR3, as DNA: TGTGCCAGCAGCAGTGGGACTAGCAGAGCCTACGAGCAGTACTTC. Its translation is CASSSGTSRAYEQYF.

The V call is TRBV19, the J call TRBJ2-6, with a tentative D call TRBD1 (5 bases). The CDR3 is made up of 15 amino acids. The ends were cut back, 7 bases at V and 1 base at J, with 11 bases in the middle. The germline gives CDR1 LNHDA, CDR2 SQIVND (reference sequence). The CDR3: CASTPTGSGANVLTF. DNA of the CDR3: TGTGCCAGTACCCCTACAGGTTCTGGGGCCAACGTCCTGACTTTC. Combining the CDR3 with reference TRBV19 and TRBJ2-6 gives the whole variable domain DGGITQSPKYLFRKEGQNVTLSCEQNLNHDAMYWYRQDPGQGLRLIYYSQIVNDFQKGDIAEGYSVSREKKESFPLTVTSAQKNPTAFYLCASTPTGSGANVLTFGAGSRLTVL.

The V call is TRBV13, the J call TRBJ2-3; 7 positions match TRBD2. CDR1 and CDR2 (germline): PRHDT, FYEKMQ (reference sequence). The trim removed 2 bases at V and 3 bases at J, leaving 2 bases unmatched. The CDR3 contains 14 residues. CDR3 bases: TGTGCCAGCAGCTTACTAGCGGAAACAGATACGCAGTATTTT. It encodes CASSLLAETDTQYF.

V gene TRBV18 combines with J gene TRBJ1-5; D unresolved. V was shortened by 2 bases and J by 7 bases, with 9 bases between the two germline ends. Germline CDR1 is KGHSH and CDR2 is LQKENI. This CDR3 comprises 13 residues. The CDR3 coding sequence is TGTGCCAGCTCACCAAGAGGAGGGCAGCCCCAGCATTTT. Protein sequence: CASSPRGGQPQHF.